The clone carrying this T cell receptor (beta chain) has at least ten counts. Its target is not known. This sample was taken from a study of regulatory T cells in long-lasting Graves disease. On the study more broadly: Newly diagnosed Graves' patients took antithyroid drugs under 3 months. Broader study findings: TRBV28, TRBJ1-2 and TRBJ2-5 were segments that persistent disease favored.

Both iRepertoire HTBI primers and Arm-PCR of CDR3 regions were used to build the TCR beta libraries. In the original workflow: The identification of 55 to 70 TRBV and roughly 14 TRBJ segments was made across samples. One entry per CDR3 protein results from TCRdb running MiXCR on the multiplex PCR reads. None of the V and J calls come from the authors' own analysis; TCRdb made them. The sample holds approximately 350,000 distinct CDR3 sequences, under 20% seen once. Documented time point: newly diagnosed GD, antithyroid drugs for less than 3 months. The TCR library was prepared using RNA isolated from PBMCs. Roughly 8.3 milliliters of peripheral blood were taken and placed in EDTA tubes. V was trimmed by 6 bases and J by 6 bases, leaving 24 bases between them. Germline lookup yields CDR1 MNHEY and CDR2 SMNVEV (reference sequence). There are 17 residues in the CDR3. The sample was also linked to a second study, of T cells in Graves' hyperthyroidism and ophthalmopathy.

This receptor was obtained from a woman aged 18-29 years with Graves disease. V is TRBV27 and J is TRBJ1-5; D may be TRBD1 (6 bases). The sample was peripheral blood mononuclear cells (PBMCs), taken at new diagnosis, from a patient treated with antithyroid drugs. The CDR3 region has the DNA TGTGCCAGCAGATCTACAGGGAGGTCGCTTAACGGTCAGCCCCAGCATTTT. This gives the protein CASRSTGRSLNGQPQHF.